The sequence of this T cell receptor beta chain was determined in a study of blood T cells in healthy people across ages. Together with a sample-barcoded 5' primer, a J-beta primer mix was included in a second PCR lasting roughly 6 to 12 cycles. TCRdb re-called the 5' RACE reads with MiXCR, one entry per CDR3 protein. In the table there are some 800,000 distinct CDR3 sequences, 40% to 50% of which are singletons. Trimming pared 0 bases from V and 6 bases from J, leaving 11 bases between. CDR1 is LNHNV and CDR2 is YYDKDF in the germline V gene (reference sequence). The CDR3 has 15 amino acids. The chain recombines TRBV15 with TRBJ2-2; D is perhaps TRBD2 (6 bases). Sequencing used blood. The clonotype originates from a man aged 60 to 69 in good health. CDR3 sequence reads: CATSRDQWGAGELFF. The CDR3 nucleotides read TGTGCCACCAGCAGAGATCAATGGGGGGCCGGGGAGCTGTTTTTT.